The 4 T cell receptor beta chains in this list originate from one sample, sequenced in a study of OX40 agonist ivuxolimab in advanced cancers. Generated by immunoSEQ multiplex PCR, the TCRdb table keeps only in-frame clones and is missing some. Of thousands of clones listed, roughly 70% are singletons. Sequencing used CD4+ or CD8+ T cells sorted from blood, obtained in a trial of the OX40 agonist ivuxolimab. The receptors originated from an adult with an advanced solid tumor such as melanoma, head and neck, liver or kidney cancer.

The chain recombines TRBV7-9 with TRBJ2-3, with D hard to call. V was trimmed by 1 base and J by 2 bases, leaving 4 bases between them. Germline values: CDR1 SEHNR, CDR2 FQNEAQ (reference sequence). This CDR3 has 13 residues. CDR3 amino acids: CASSLGVTDTQYF. CDR3 nucleotide sequence: TGTGCCAGCAGCTTAGGGGTCACAGATACGCAGTATTTT.

J is TRBJ2-5 and V is TRBV2; D is ambiguous. The CDR3 extends over 13 amino acids. V gave up 4 bases and J gave up 5 bases, with 11 bases separating them. CDR1 and CDR2 from the germline V gene are SNHLY and FYNNEI. CDR3 in DNA: TGTGCCAGCAGTGGGCTCTGGATGGAGACCCAGTACTTC. Translating gives CASSGLWMETQYF.

There are a few counts of this clone. The same CDR3 is also encoded by other DNA sequences in this sample. V usage is TRBV13 and J usage is TRBJ2-2; perhaps TRBD1 as D (5 bases). CDR3 size: 15 residues. Trimming removed 3 bases from V and 6 bases from J, with 14 bases in between. CDR1 and CDR2 from the germline V gene are PRHDT and FYEKMQ (reference sequence). The CDR3: CASSLEGSQAGELFF. The CDR3 bases are TGTGCCAGCAGCTTGGAAGGGTCACAGGCCGGGGAGCTGTTTTTT.

This rearrangement joins TRBV6-6 to TRBJ1-4; 9 bases fit TRBD1. The junction had 3 bases not matched to a gene; V was cut back by 4 bases and J by 3 bases. The CDR3 has 15 residues. Germline V gene data show CDR1 as MNHNY and CDR2 as SVGAGI (reference sequence). The CDR3 coding sequence is TGTGCCAGCAGTTCGGGGACAGGGCCTAATGAAAAACTGTTTTTT. Protein product: CASSSGTGPNEKLFF.